The 4 T cell receptor beta chains below come from one sample, sequenced in a study of blood T cells in healthy people across ages. Together with a sample-barcoded 5' primer, a J-beta primer mix was included in a second PCR lasting about 7 to 11 cycles. TCRdb re-called the 5' RACE reads with MiXCR, one entry per CDR3 protein. The sample holds hundreds of thousands of distinct CDR3 sequences, approximately 29% seen once. The sequenced material came from blood. These receptors came from a woman aged 80 or over in good health.

This clonotype was found many times. The chain links TRBV28 to TRBJ2-1; weak D call: TRBD1 (5 bases). Trimming shortened V by 1 base and J by 9 bases, and 16 bases separated the two germline ends. CDR3 length: 15 residues. CDR1 is MDHEN and CDR2 is SYDVKM in the germline V gene. The CDR3 coding sequence is TGTGCCAGCAGTTTATCCCAGGGTAATATAGGTGAGCAGTTCTTC. Translated: CASSLSQGNIGEQFF. The full variable domain, its missing parts supplied by reference TRBV28 and TRBJ2-1, is DVKVTQSSRYLVKRTGEKVFLECVQDMDHENMFWYRQDPGLGLRLIYFSYDVKMKEKGDIPEGYSVSREKKERFSLILESASTNQTSMYLCASSLSQGNIGEQFFGPGTRLTVL.

V and J are TRBV3-1 and TRBJ2-4; either TRBD1 or TRBD2 may supply D (5 bases each). This CDR3 contains 17 residues. Trimming took 1 base from V and 0 from J, leaving 13 bases between them. Germline CDR1 reads LGHDT; CDR2 reads YNNKEL (reference sequence). The CDR3: CASSQGRGFSAKNIQYF. CDR3 DNA: TGTGCCAGCAGCCAAGGTCGGGGCTTTTCAGCCAAAAACATTCAGTACTTC.

This clonotype showed up many times. The chain employs TRBV5-1 and TRBJ1-2; maybe TRBD1 (6 bases). Trimming removed 0 bases from V and 4 bases from J, with 13 bases in between. The CDR3 totals 15 residues. The germline CDR1 and CDR2 sequences are SGHRS and YFSETQ. The CDR3 loop is CASSLGGGLAYGYTF. The CDR3 DNA sequence: TGCGCCAGCAGCTTGGGGGGGGGCCTCGCCTATGGCTACACCTTC.

About this clonotype: A much larger clone differs from this one at a single base, so this may be a read error. The chain is built from TRBV5-1 and TRBJ2-7; TRBD1 agrees at 11 bases. The V segment lost 4 bases and the J segment 5 bases; nucleotides outside the gene matches: 5. Germline assignment: CDR1 SGHRS and CDR2 YFSETQ. The CDR3 covers 14 residues. CDR3 coding DNA: TGCGCCAGCAGCGGGGACAGGGGGTCGAACGAGCAGTACTTC. This gives the protein CASSGDRGSNEQYF.